What follows are 21 T cell receptor beta chains derived from one specimen sequenced in a study of T-cell reconstitution after alpha-beta-depleted transplantation in children. Researchers prepared the TCRbeta library using unique molecular identifiers, the study reports. MiXCR was run by TCRdb on the PCR reads, yielding one entry per CDR3 protein. The sample lists approximately 1,000,000 distinct CDR3 sequences, around 30% occurring once. This specimen consisted of PBMCs, mostly from graft donor cells, obtained 360 days after TCRalphabeta/CD19-depleted stem cell transplant. The receptors stem from a boy under three years old who had a stem cell transplant for SCID, so the T cells may come from the graft donor.

This clonotype was recorded a few times. The V and J genes are TRBV5-1 and TRBJ2-1; 8 bases are a match to TRBD1. V shed 4 bases and J 5 bases; nucleotides not matched to a gene: 8. The germline V gene encodes CDR1 SGHRS and CDR2 YFSETQ. The CDR3 runs to 15 residues. The CDR3 loop reads CASSPRDRRDNEQFF. The CDR3 nucleotides read TGCGCCAGCAGCCCCCGGGACAGGAGGGACAATGAGCAGTTCTTC.

V gene TRBV21-1 combines with J gene TRBJ1-5; TRBD1, the table's D call, was not compared with the DNA. TRBV21-1 is a pseudogene segment. CDR3 length: 16 residues. The CDR3 reads CASSSPGQGSNQPQHF. The DNA for the CDR3 is TGTGCCAGCAGCAGCCCGGGACAGGGGAGCAATCAGCCCCAGCATTTT.

V gene TRBV30 combines with J gene TRBJ2-7, with a tentative D call TRBD2 (5 bases). Trimming stripped 3 bases from V and 2 bases from J, with 8 bases between. CDR1 is GTSNPN and CDR2 is SVGIG in the germline V gene (reference sequence). The CDR3 sequence is 12 residues long. The CDR3 region is CAWRDFAYEQYF. CDR3 DNA: TGTGCCTGGAGGGACTTCGCCTACGAGCAGTACTTC. The full variable domain, rest sourced from reference TRBV30 and TRBJ2-7, is SQTIHQWPATLVQPVGSPLSLECTVEGTSNPNLYWYRQAAGRGLQLLFYSVGIGQISSEVPQNLSASRPQDRQFILSSKKLLLSDSGFYLCAWRDFAYEQYFGPGTRLTVT.

The chain links TRBV7-6 to TRBJ2-3; no firm D call. CDR1 SGHVS and CDR2 FNYEAQ come from the germline V gene. The CDR3 has 11 amino acids. Trimming took off 5 bases at V and 7 bases at J, with 7 bases between the two ends. The CDR3 coding sequence is TGTGCCAGCAGCCTCCCTTATACGCAGTATTTT. Protein sequence: CASSLPYTQYF. Supplemented by reference TRBV7-6 and TRBJ2-3, the full variable domain reads GAGVSQSPRYKVTKRGQDVALRCDPISGHVSLYWYRQALGQGPEFLTYFNYEAQQDKSGLPNDRFSAERPEGSISTLTIQRTEQRDSAMYRCASSLPYTQYFGPGTRLTVL.

The chain recombines TRBV12-3 or TRBV12-4 with TRBJ2-5, with 7 bases lining up with TRBD2. V was clipped by 6 bases and J by 2 bases; unmatched bases: 6. This CDR3 is 14 amino acids long. The CDR3 loop is CASSEAGLQETQYF. CDR3 DNA sequence: TGTGCCAGCAGCGAAGCGGGACTTCAAGAGACCCAGTACTTC.

The table lists this clonotype with a few counts. V usage is TRBV29-1 and J usage is TRBJ2-1; TRBD2 matches 7 bases. Germline trimming cut 5 bases from V and 3 bases from J; bases unmatched to any gene: 10. Looked up from germline, CDR1 is SQVTM and CDR2 is ANQGSEA. The CDR3 is made up of 15 amino acids. The CDR3 reads CSVSGGTTFYNEQFF. The CDR3 DNA reads as TGCAGCGTTTCTGGCGGGACTACATTCTACAATGAGCAGTTCTTC.

This clonotype occurred a few times. The chain has TRBV7-3 and TRBJ2-3; 10 bases fit TRBD2. The ends lost 1 base at V and 1 base at J; junction bases unmatched: 14. Looked up from germline, CDR1 is SGHTA and CDR2 is FQGTGA. This CDR3 is built from 20 residues. The CDR3 loop is CASSLKVGLAGAFGTDTQYF. CDR3 DNA sequence: TGTGCCAGCAGCTTAAAAGTTGGGCTAGCGGGGGCCTTTGGCACAGATACGCAGTATTTT.

This clonotype was detected ten times or more. The rearrangement joins TRBV3-1 to TRBJ1-5; D not certain. Germline V gene sequence: CDR1 LGHDT, CDR2 YNNKEL (reference sequence). The V and J ends lost 4 bases and 0 bases respectively, with 7 bases between them. This CDR3 comprises 14 residues. In nucleotides, the CDR3 is TGTGCCAGCAGCCCTCAGTATAGCAATCAGCCCCAGCATTTT. It is translated as CASSPQYSNQPQHF.

The chain couples TRBV12-3 or TRBV12-4 to TRBJ1-1, with D perhaps matching TRBD1 (6 bases). There are 14 residues in the CDR3. Trimming removed 2 bases at V and 6 bases at J, with 13 bases between. CDR3 sequence reads: CASSLLSGAAEAFF. The CDR3 coding sequence is TGTGCCAGCAGTTTACTTTCGGGGGCCGCTGAAGCTTTCTTT.

This clonotype was observed a handful of times. The chain carries TRBV15 and TRBJ1-5, with a weak D call TRBD1 (5 bases). CDR1 is LNHNV and CDR2 is YYDKDF in the germline V gene (reference sequence). The CDR3 consists of 18 residues. V gave up 0 bases and J gave up 1 base, with 16 bases separating them. The CDR3 DNA reads TGTGCCACCAGCAGAGACCCCCTCGGGGGAGCAAGCAATCAGCCCCAGCATTTT. This gives the protein CATSRDPLGGASNQPQHF.

This clonotype was observed a few times. The rearrangement links TRBV25-1 to TRBJ1-3, with D perhaps TRBD1 (6 bases). From germline, CDR1 is MGHDK and CDR2 SYGVNS. V was cut by 6 bases and J by 0 bases, with 18 bases left in between. The CDR3 totals 17 residues. Here the CDR3 reads CASRDNGQPSSGNTIYF. In DNA form, the CDR3 reads TGTGCCAGCAGAGATAACGGACAGCCTAGCTCTGGAAACACCATATATTTT.

This clonotype turned up a few times. V usage is TRBV25-1 and J usage is TRBJ2-5, with D possibly being TRBD2 (7 bases). The CDR3 length is 15 residues. Germline CDR1 and CDR2: MGHDK and SYGVNS. Deletions cut 2 bases from V and 5 bases from J, with 15 bases between. CDR3 nucleotides: TGTGCCAGCAGTGAAGGGGGGCGGGGGCTCGAGACCCAGTACTTC. Amino acids: CASSEGGRGLETQYF.

The chain employs TRBV9 and TRBJ2-3, with no clear D. Germline CDR1 reads SGDLS; CDR2 reads YYNGEE. This CDR3 spans 14 amino acids. Trimming stripped 0 bases from V and 4 bases from J, with 9 bases between. Here the CDR3 reads CASSVEPSPDTQYF. The CDR3 bases are TGTGCCAGCAGCGTAGAACCGAGCCCAGATACGCAGTATTTT.

The CDR3 DNA is TGTGCCAGCAGCCCACGGGGAGGACTCGTCAATGAGCAGTTCTTC. It is translated as CASSPRGGLVNEQFF. The V gene is TRBV7-6, the J gene TRBJ2-1; possibly TRBD2 for D (6 bases). V lost 5 bases to trimming and J lost 6 bases, with 17 bases between them. CDR3 length: 15 amino acids. Germline V gene sequence: CDR1 SGHVS, CDR2 FNYEAQ.

The chain links TRBV24-1 to TRBJ2-7; maybe TRBD1 (6 bases). Trimming stripped 2 bases from V and 7 bases from J, with 26 bases between. The CDR3 runs to 18 residues. The V gene's germline CDR1 is KGHDR and CDR2 SFDVKD. The CDR3, as DNA: TGTGCCACCAGTGATTACAGAACAGGGTCCCCCTTCCACTGGGAGCAGTACTTC. Translated: CATSDYRTGSPFHWEQYF.

The V call is TRBV6-5, the J call TRBJ2-7; 9 positions agree with TRBD1. The CDR3 sequence is 15 residues long. V gave up 0 bases and J gave up 4 bases; unmatched junction bases: 4. Germline loops: CDR1 MNHEY, CDR2 SVGAGI. The DNA for the CDR3 is TGTGCCAGCAGTTACTCGGGGACAGGGACGTACGAGCAGTACTTC. Protein product: CASSYSGTGTYEQYF.

This clonotype was counted between two and nine times. J is TRBJ2-1 and V is TRBV10-3; 8 positions agree with TRBD2. There are 16 residues in the CDR3. The J segment lost 4 bases and the V segment lost 4 bases, leaving 9 bases of the junction unmatched. CDR1 and CDR2 from the germline V gene are ENHRY and SYGVKD. CDR3 in DNA: TGTGCCATCAGTGGGGAGGCGGTAGCGGGGTACAATGAGCAGTTCTTC. Residues: CAISGEAVAGYNEQFF.

This clonotype was detected a few times. The chain uses TRBV7-8 and TRBJ2-7; 15 positions match TRBD2. The trim removed 3 bases at V and 0 bases at J, leaving 6 bases unmatched. The CDR3 has 18 residues. Germline V CDR1 and CDR2: SGHVS, FQNEAQ. The CDR3 region is CASSFPGLAGGPSYEQYF. The CDR3 DNA reads as TGTGCCAGCAGCTTCCCGGGACTAGCGGGGGGACCCTCCTACGAGCAGTACTTC.

The table lists this clonotype with a few counts. The CDR3 DNA reads as TGTGCCAGCAGCGTAACAGGGGGACAGGGGACCTACGAGCAGTACTTC. Protein sequence: CASSVTGGQGTYEQYF. The chain couples TRBV9 to TRBJ2-7; 10 bases match TRBD1. Germline V gene sequence: CDR1 SGDLS, CDR2 YYNGEE. CDR3 size: 16 residues. J gave up 2 bases and V 1 base, and 6 bases lay outside the gene matches. Using reference TRBV9 and TRBJ2-7 for the parts outside the CDR3, the full variable domain is DSGVTQTPKHLITATGQRVTLRCSPRSGDLSVYWYQQSLDQGLQFLIQYYNGEERAKGNILERFSAQQFPDLHSELNLSSLELGDSALYFCASSVTGGQGTYEQYFGPGTRLTVT.

This clonotype was seen a few times. The rearrangement links TRBV29-1 to TRBJ2-2; a weak D match, TRBD2 (5 bases). The V gene's germline CDR1 is SQVTM and CDR2 ANQGSEA. V was clipped by 5 bases and J by 5 bases, with 9 bases between them. CDR3 length equals 12 residues. The CDR3 region is CSVTRGTGELFF. CDR3 bases: TGCAGCGTTACCCGGGGAACCGGGGAGCTGTTTTTT.

This clonotype has only a few counts. J is TRBJ1-3 and V is TRBV12-3 or TRBV12-4, with D possibly TRBD1 on 5 matching bases. The CDR3 is 11 amino acids. Trimming removed 7 bases at V and 7 bases at J, with 8 bases between. The chain's CDR3 is CASTWGNTIYF. The CDR3 coding sequence is TGTGCCAGCACTTGGGGGAACACCATATATTTT.